This T cell receptor beta chain was documented in a study of T cells in Graves' hyperthyroidism and ophthalmopathy. The study, taken as a whole, reports: Researchers found most expanded thyroid clonotypes above 0.001 in blood as well.

The CDR3 runs to 13 residues. The ends were cut back, 2 bases at V and 3 bases at J, with 9 bases in the middle. Germline CDR1 and CDR2: SGHRS and YFSETQ. The TCR beta CDR3 regions underwent amplification using RNA transcripts as the source. A set of HTBI primers served as the primers for a first-round RT-PCR of the TCR CDR3. TCRdb re-derived calls from the multiplex PCR reads in MiXCR, one entry per CDR3 protein. This table holds around 380,000 distinct CDR3 sequences, about 13% found once. This clonotype has just a few counts. Its matching antigen is unknown. V and J are TRBV5-1 and TRBJ2-7; TRBD2 is a possible D gene (6 bases). Sequenced sample: blood. This receptor was obtained from a man aged 25-40 years with Graves' hyperthyroidism that later progressed to Graves' ophthalmopathy. CDR3 amino acids: CASSFEAGYEQYF. The CDR3 DNA follows: TGCGCCAGCAGCTTCGAAGCGGGCTACGAGCAGTACTTC.